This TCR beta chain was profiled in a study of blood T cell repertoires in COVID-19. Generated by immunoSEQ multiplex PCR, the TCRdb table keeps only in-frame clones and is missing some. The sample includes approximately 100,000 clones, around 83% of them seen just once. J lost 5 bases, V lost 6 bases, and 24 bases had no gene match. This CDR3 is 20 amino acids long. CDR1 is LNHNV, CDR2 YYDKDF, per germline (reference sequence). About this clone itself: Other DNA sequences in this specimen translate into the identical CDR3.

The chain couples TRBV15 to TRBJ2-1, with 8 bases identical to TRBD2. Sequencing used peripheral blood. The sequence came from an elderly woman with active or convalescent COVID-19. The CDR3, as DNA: TGTGCCACCAGACCACCCCAGGGGCTAGCGGGTCCGGAGCCCAACAATGAGCAGTTCTTC. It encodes CATRPPQGLAGPEPNNEQFF.